This entry lists 27 T cell receptor beta chains sequenced from one sample in a study of T cells in localized non-small cell lung cancer. This table comes from immunoSEQ multiplex PCR, and its TCRdb copy is limited to in-frame clones, with some not included. This table has 40,000 to 65,000 clones, more than 75% appearing once. Sequencing was performed on PBMCs, taken before any cancer treatment. The receptors shown here come from a female donor with stage II lung adenocarcinoma.

This chain connects TRBV5-6 to TRBJ1-5, with unresolved D. Germline V gene data show CDR1 as SGHDT and CDR2 as YYEEEE. The V gene lost 5 bases and the J gene lost 4 bases, with 13 bases spanning the gap. This CDR3 has 14 amino acids. CDR3 DNA: TGTGCCAGCAGTTTAGCACTGGGGAATCAGCCCCAGCATTTT. Residues: CASSLALGNQPQHF.

The rearrangement uses TRBV2 and TRBJ1-1; D remains ambiguous. The V end lost 6 bases, the J end lost 0 bases, and 11 bases lay between the germline ends. Germline loops: CDR1 SNHLY, CDR2 FYNNEI. The CDR3 runs to 14 residues. CDR3 sequence reads: CASRLRTVNTEAFF. DNA for the CDR3: TGTGCCAGCAGACTTAGGACGGTGAACACTGAAGCTTTCTTT. Supplemented by reference TRBV2 and TRBJ1-1, the full variable domain reads EPEVTQTPSHQVTQMGQEVILRCVPISNHLYFYWYRQILGQKVEFLVSFYNNEISEKSEIFDDQFSVERPDGSNFTLKIRSTKLEDSAMYFCASRLRTVNTEAFFGQGTRLTVV.

The rearrangement uses TRBV4-2 and TRBJ1-2; the D is unclear. CDR3 length equals 17 residues. Trimming shortened V by 1 base and J by 5 bases, and 20 bases separated the two germline ends. Germline CDR1 reads LGHNA; CDR2 reads YNFKEQ. CDR3 protein: CASSQVSIGLSGYGYTF. The CDR3 DNA sequence: TGTGCCAGCAGCCAAGTATCTATAGGACTTTCGGGGTATGGCTACACCTTC.

The V call is TRBV6-1, the J call TRBJ1-3; tentatively, D is TRBD1 (5 bases). Germline values: CDR1 MNHNS, CDR2 SASEGT. The CDR3 has 12 residues. Trimming removed 4 bases at V and 4 bases at J, with 5 bases between. CDR3 sequence: CASSGTGNTIYF. The DNA of the CDR3 is TGTGCCAGCAGTGGGACAGGAAACACCATATATTTT.

The J gene is TRBJ2-3, the V gene TRBV10-1, with D tentatively TRBD2 (5 bases). CDR3 size: 15 residues. The germline gives CDR1 WNHNN, CDR2 SYGVQD (reference sequence). V lost 3 bases, J lost 1 base, and 11 bases lay in between. The CDR3 protein is CASSEFGLRTDTQYF. The CDR3 DNA reads TGCGCCAGCAGTGAATTTGGACTCCGCACAGATACGCAGTATTTT.

The genes are TRBV7-8 and TRBJ1-2; D call uncertain. From germline, CDR1 is SGHVS and CDR2 FQNEAQ. The V and J ends lost 5 bases and 6 bases respectively, with 19 bases between them. CDR3 length: 15 residues. For the CDR3, the DNA is TGTGCCAGCAGCCCTCGGGAGACCTGGAGGCATGGCTACACCTTC. It specifies CASSPRETWRHGYTF.

The chain carries TRBV9 and TRBJ2-7; D is possibly TRBD1 or TRBD2 (6 bases each). Trimming pared 4 bases from V and 1 base from J, leaving 15 bases between. CDR1 and CDR2 (germline): SGDLS, YYNGEE. The CDR3 has 15 residues. CDR3 amino acids: CASSTTKGGSYEQYF. In DNA form, the CDR3 reads TGTGCCAGCAGCACAACGAAGGGGGGTTCCTACGAGCAGTACTTC. The full variable domain, in which reference TRBV9 and TRBJ2-7 provide the parts outside the CDR3, is DSGVTQTPKHLITATGQRVTLRCSPRSGDLSVYWYQQSLDQGLQFLIQYYNGEERAKGNILERFSAQQFPDLHSELNLSSLELGDSALYFCASSTTKGGSYEQYFGPGTRLTVT.

The rearrangement joins TRBV7-9 to TRBJ2-7; D is possibly TRBD1 or TRBD2 (5 bases each). Germline CDR1 reads SEHNR; CDR2 reads FQNEAQ (reference sequence). The CDR3 covers 15 residues. V lost 3 bases and J 3 bases, leaving 15 bases between the germline ends. CDR3 loop: CASSFPGRLIYEQYF. The CDR3 coding sequence is TGTGCCAGCAGCTTCCCGGGACGCCTAATCTACGAGCAGTACTTC.

The V gene is TRBV5-5, the J gene TRBJ2-1; 8 bases map to TRBD1. Unmatched junction bases numbered 7, after V lost 3 bases and J lost 2 bases. CDR1 SGHKS and CDR2 YYEKEE come from the germline V gene (reference sequence). CDR3 length: 16 residues. In DNA, the CDR3 is TGTGCCAGCAGCTCGTCAGGGGGCCTCCCCTACAATGAGCAGTTCTTC. As protein: CASSSSGGLPYNEQFF.

This chain uses TRBV14 with TRBJ2-1, with 11 bases fitting TRBD2. Losses at the gene ends were 0 bases for V and 7 bases for J; bases not matched to a gene: 8. This CDR3 is built from 17 residues. Per the germline V gene, CDR1 is SGHDN and CDR2 is FVKESK. The CDR3 DNA is TGTGCCAGCAGCCAAGATCTACGACTAGCGGGGAGGAATGAGCAGTTCTTC. Its translation is CASSQDLRLAGRNEQFF.

The genes are TRBV18 and TRBJ2-7, with 9 nucleotides matching TRBD2. V lost 6 bases, J lost 2 bases, and 5 bases stayed unmatched. CDR1 and CDR2 from the germline V gene are KGHSH and LQKENI. The CDR3 spans 14 residues. CDR3 loop: CASSLAGQTYEQYF. In DNA, the CDR3 is TGTGCCAGCTCTCTAGCGGGGCAGACCTACGAGCAGTACTTC.

CDR3 nucleotide sequence: TGTGCCAGCAGTGAGACAGGCGCCGGAGCTTTCTTT. Its translation: CASSETGAGAFF. This chain uses TRBV6-5 with TRBJ1-1, with D maybe TRBD1 (6 bases). The CDR3 extends over 12 amino acids. Germline V gene data show CDR1 as MNHEY and CDR2 as SVGAGI. V was shortened by 5 bases and J by 10 bases, with 14 bases between the two germline ends.

The rearrangement links TRBV19 to TRBJ1-5; perhaps TRBD1 as D (5 bases). Trimming cost V 7 bases and J 7 bases, with 14 bases left between them. The germline gives CDR1 LNHDA, CDR2 SQIVND (reference sequence). This CDR3 contains 13 residues. CDR3 coding DNA: TGTGCCAGTAAATGGCAGGGCGACCAGCCCCAGCATTTT. Encoded protein: CASKWQGDQPQHF.

The rearrangement joins TRBV19 to TRBJ1-1; the match to TRBD1 covers 7 bases. Looked up from germline, CDR1 is LNHDA and CDR2 is SQIVND (reference sequence). V trimming: 4 bases; J trimming: 1 base; junction bases outside the gene matches: 6. The CDR3 sequence is 15 residues long. The CDR3 bases are TGTGCCAGTAGTACACGGACAGGACAGAACACTGAAGCTTTCTTT. Its protein product is CASSTRTGQNTEAFF.

In this sample, this clone turned up once. J is TRBJ1-3 and V is TRBV4-1; D might be TRBD1 (6 bases). From germline, CDR1 is MGHRA and CDR2 YSYEKL. Trimming shortened V by 3 bases and J by 0 bases, and 12 bases separated the two germline ends. The CDR3 runs 16 residues. The CDR3 reads CASSHPPDSSGNTIYF. For the CDR3, the DNA is TGCGCCAGCAGCCACCCTCCGGACAGCTCTGGAAACACCATATATTTT.

The chain employs TRBV7-9 and TRBJ1-3, with D unclear. Trimming pared 0 bases from V and 4 bases from J, leaving 13 bases between. CDR3 length: 16 residues. The germline CDR1 and CDR2 sequences are SEHNR and FQNEAQ (reference sequence). The CDR3: CASSLASGGSGNTIYF. The CDR3 nucleotides are TGTGCCAGCAGCTTAGCTTCAGGAGGGTCCGGAAACACCATATATTTT.

This chain connects TRBV29-1 to TRBJ2-4; D is possibly TRBD1 or TRBD2 (5 bases each). V was shortened by 8 bases and J by 8 bases, with 13 bases between the two germline ends. CDR1 and CDR2 from the germline V gene are SQVTM and ANQGSEA. This CDR3 spans 11 amino acids. CDR3 protein: CSHRDADIQYF. The CDR3 region has the DNA TGCAGCCATAGGGACGCTGACATTCAGTACTTC.

The chain employs TRBV4-1 and TRBJ1-6; TRBD1 matches at 7 bases. V was clipped by 0 bases and J by 7 bases; unmatched bases: 9. Per germline, CDR1 MGHRA and CDR2 YSYEKL. CDR3 size: 17 residues. CDR3 in amino acids: CASSQETRTGANSPLHF. CDR3 in DNA: TGCGCCAGCAGCCAAGAGACCCGGACAGGCGCCAATTCACCCCTCCACTTT.

This clone occurred a few times. The rearrangement joins TRBV2 to TRBJ1-6; possible D gene TRBD1, 6 bases. Trimming stripped 4 bases from V and 0 bases from J, with 10 bases between. This CDR3 comprises 16 residues. Germline values: CDR1 SNHLY, CDR2 FYNNEI. The CDR3 protein is CASSADSSSYNSPLHF. CDR3 sequence (DNA): TGTGCCAGCAGTGCGGACAGTAGCTCCTATAATTCACCCCTCCACTTT.

The V call is TRBV11-3, the J call TRBJ1-1, with D unresolved. This CDR3 region has 11 residues. V was cut by 6 bases and J by 4 bases, with 6 bases left in between. CDR1 is SGHNT and CDR2 is YENEEA in the germline V gene. The CDR3 sequence is CASSSGTEAFF. The CDR3, as DNA: TGTGCCAGCAGTTCGGGCACTGAAGCTTTCTTT.

The chain uses TRBV27 and TRBJ1-2; D is undetermined. Germline CDR1 and CDR2: MNHEY and SMNVEV (reference sequence). The CDR3 totals 14 residues. Trimming cost V 3 bases and J 9 bases, with 17 bases left between them. The CDR3 region has the DNA TGTGCCAGCAGTTTCCTTCCCGGGCCCCGGCGCTACACCTTC. This sequence encodes CASSFLPGPRRYTF.

CDR3 bases: TGTGCCAGCTCACCACGTTTTGAGAGGGGACAGGGCGCTGAAGCTTTCTTT. Translated, it gives CASSPRFERGQGAEAFF. This rearrangement joins TRBV18 to TRBJ1-1; 9 bases are a match to TRBD1. This CDR3 is 17 amino acids long. Germline loops: CDR1 KGHSH, CDR2 LQKENI. Unmatched junction bases numbered 12, after V lost 1 base and J lost 6 bases.

The chain carries TRBV6-6 and TRBJ1-1; weak D call: TRBD1 (5 bases). The CDR3 has 12 amino acids. V dropped 7 bases and J dropped 5 bases, with 11 bases sitting between them. The germline V gene encodes CDR1 MNHNY and CDR2 SVGAGI (reference sequence). The CDR3 DNA reads as TGTGCCAGCATGCAGGGAAGTACTGAAGCTTTCTTT. Translation gives CASMQGSTEAFF.

The chain joins TRBV25-1 to TRBJ1-1; D is ambiguous. This CDR3 comprises 11 residues. V gave up 6 bases and J gave up 1 base, with 3 bases separating them. In germline, CDR1 is MGHDK, CDR2 SYGVNS. CDR3 sequence: CASRWNTEAFF. CDR3 DNA sequence: TGTGCCAGCAGATGGAACACTGAAGCTTTCTTT.

J is TRBJ1-1 and V is TRBV10-1; D is ambiguous. This CDR3 region has 14 residues. Trimming took 0 bases from V and 0 from J, leaving 5 bases between them. Germline CDR1 and CDR2: WNHNN and SYGVQD (reference sequence). In DNA, the CDR3 is TGCGCCAGCAGTGAGTCCACCCTGAACACTGAAGCTTTCTTT. Translated: CASSESTLNTEAFF.

The V and J genes are TRBV11-2 and TRBJ2-4; either TRBD1 or TRBD2 may fit D (5 bases each). Germline V gene data show CDR1 as SGHAT and CDR2 as FQNNGV. The germline V and J ends were trimmed by 5 bases and 9 bases, with 11 bases remaining between them. The CDR3 is made up of 12 amino acids. The CDR3 DNA follows: TGTGCCAGCAGCCTGGGACCAGGCATTCAGTACTTC. It translates to CASSLGPGIQYF.

The chain combines TRBV4-2 with TRBJ2-3, with D maybe TRBD2 (5 bases). Trimming shortened V by 0 bases and J by 2 bases, and 18 bases separated the two germline ends. In germline, CDR1 is LGHNA, CDR2 YNFKEQ. This CDR3 comprises 18 residues. In nucleotides, the CDR3 is TGTGCCAGCAGCCAAGATCTCGTTAGCGCATTATCCACAGATACGCAGTATTTT. Amino acid sequence: CASSQDLVSALSTDTQYF.